A single sample is the source of the 6 T cell receptor beta chains below, sequenced in a study of early T cells in non-severe SARS-CoV-2 infection. TCRdb re-called the 5' RACE reads through MiXCR, storing one row per CDR3 protein. The table has 25,000 to 40,000 distinct CDR3 sequences, roughly 4.5% seen once. The specimen was whole blood. The receptors stem from an adult who was a healthcare worker with PCR-confirmed SARS-CoV-2 infection or an uninfected control (not recorded which).

The V call is TRBV7-8, the J call TRBJ1-6, with D unresolved. V dropped 4 bases and J dropped 7 bases, with 26 bases sitting between them. The CDR3 is made up of 19 amino acids. Germline CDR1 reads SGHVS; CDR2 reads FQNEAQ. In DNA, the CDR3 is TGTGCCAGCAGCTCGCTTCGGATACCATACGGCTCTGCCAATTCACCCCTCCACTTT. It codes for CASSSLRIPYGSANSPLHF.

In this sample, this clonotype is medium-sized. V gene TRBV3-1 combines with J gene TRBJ1-2; D not resolved. The CDR3 totals 14 residues. Germline V gene lookup returns CDR1 LGHDT and CDR2 YNNKEL (reference sequence). The ends were cut back, 1 base at V and 4 bases at J, with 10 bases in the middle. CDR3 sequence (DNA): TGTGCCAGCAGCCAAGGTCAACAGCCCTATGGCTACACCTTC. As protein: CASSQGQQPYGYTF.

This clonotype was counted between two and nine times. CDR3 amino acids: CASSDWTGGRSKSGYTF. CDR3 DNA sequence: TGTGCCAGCAGTGACTGGACAGGGGGGCGCTCGAAAAGTGGCTACACCTTC. V is TRBV28 and J is TRBJ1-2, with TRBD1 matching 10 bases. Germline CDR1 reads MDHEN; CDR2 reads SYDVKM. J lost 7 bases, V lost 5 bases, and 16 bases had no gene match. The CDR3 sequence is 17 residues long.

The sample holds many counts of this clonotype. This chain uses TRBV7-3 with TRBJ1-1; 9 bases fit TRBD1. V trimming: 4 bases; J trimming: 7 bases; junction bases outside the gene matches: 13. Germline CDR1 and CDR2: SGHTA and FQGTGA. The CDR3 contains 16 residues. CDR3 loop: CASSSQGALAGNEAFF. In nucleotides, the CDR3 is TGTGCCAGCAGCTCACAGGGGGCCTTGGCCGGAAATGAAGCTTTCTTT. The full variable domain, with the rest looked up from reference TRBV7-3 and TRBJ1-1, is GAGVSQTPSNKVTEKGKYVELRCDPISGHTALYWYRQSLGQGPEFLIYFQGTGAADDSGLPNDRFFAVRPEGSVSTLKIQRTERGDSAVYLCASSSQGALAGNEAFFGQGTRLTVV.

Many counts were recorded for this clonotype. The chain is built from TRBV6-5 and TRBJ2-7, with no clear D. The CDR3 runs to 15 residues. The V gene lost 0 bases and the J gene lost 2 bases, with 11 bases spanning the gap. Germline V gene data show CDR1 as MNHEY and CDR2 as SVGAGI. The CDR3 DNA reads TGTGCCAGCAGTTACTCTAACACAGATACCTACGAGCAGTACTTC. It codes for CASSYSNTDTYEQYF.

This clonotype was recorded many times. The chain employs TRBV7-2 and TRBJ2-3; 9 bases agree with TRBD2. The CDR3 covers 18 residues. CDR1 and CDR2 (germline): SGHTA, FQGNSA. The V and J ends lost 1 base and 1 base, in that order; junction bases with no gene match: 9. CDR3 region: CASSLVTTSGSRTDTQYF. CDR3 in DNA: TGTGCCAGCAGCTTAGTTACAACTAGCGGGTCCCGCACAGATACGCAGTATTTT. The complete variable domain, with remaining parts taken from reference TRBV7-2 and TRBJ2-3, reads GAGVSQSPSNKVTEKGKDVELRCDPISGHTALYWYRQSLGQGLEFLIYFQGNSAPDKSGLPSDRFSAERTGGSVSTLTIQRTQQEDSAVYLCASSLVTTSGSRTDTQYFGPGTRLTVL.